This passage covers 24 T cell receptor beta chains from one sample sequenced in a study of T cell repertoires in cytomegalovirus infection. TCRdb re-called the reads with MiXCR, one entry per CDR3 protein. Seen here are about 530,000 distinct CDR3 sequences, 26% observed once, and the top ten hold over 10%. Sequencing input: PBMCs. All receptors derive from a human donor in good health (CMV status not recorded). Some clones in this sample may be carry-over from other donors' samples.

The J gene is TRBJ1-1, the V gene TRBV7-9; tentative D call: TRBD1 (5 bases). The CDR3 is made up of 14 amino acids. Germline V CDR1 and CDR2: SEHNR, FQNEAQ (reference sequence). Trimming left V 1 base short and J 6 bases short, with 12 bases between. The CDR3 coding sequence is TGTGCCAGCAGCTTAGGTCTAGGGGCCGCTGAAGCTTTCTTT. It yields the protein CASSLGLGAAEAFF.

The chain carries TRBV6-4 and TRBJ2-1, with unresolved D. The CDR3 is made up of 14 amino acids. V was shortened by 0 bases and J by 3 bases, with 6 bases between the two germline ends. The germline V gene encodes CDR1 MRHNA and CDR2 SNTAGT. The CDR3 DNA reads TGTGCCAGCAGTGACTCAGTCGACTACAATGAGCAGTTCTTC. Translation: CASSDSVDYNEQFF.

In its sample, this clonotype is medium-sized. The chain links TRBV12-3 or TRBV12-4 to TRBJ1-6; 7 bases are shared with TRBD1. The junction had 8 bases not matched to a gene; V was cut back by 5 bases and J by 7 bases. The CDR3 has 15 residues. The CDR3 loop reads CASSPQGGWNSPLHF. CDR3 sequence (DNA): TGTGCCAGCAGTCCGCAGGGGGGTTGGAATTCACCCCTCCACTTT.

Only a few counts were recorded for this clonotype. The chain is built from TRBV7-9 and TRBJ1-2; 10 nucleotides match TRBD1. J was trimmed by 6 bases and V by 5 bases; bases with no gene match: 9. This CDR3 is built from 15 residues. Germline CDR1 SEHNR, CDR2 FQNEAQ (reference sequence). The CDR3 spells CASSTTTGGVDGYTF. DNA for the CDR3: TGTGCCAGCAGCACAACGACAGGGGGCGTCGATGGCTACACCTTC. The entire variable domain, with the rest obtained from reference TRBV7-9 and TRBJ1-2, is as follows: DTGVSQNPRHKITKRGQNVTFRCDPISEHNRLYWYRQTLGQGPEFLTYFQNEAQLEKSRLLSDRFSAERPKGSFSTLEIQRTEQGDSAMYLCASSTTTGGVDGYTFGSGTRLTVV.

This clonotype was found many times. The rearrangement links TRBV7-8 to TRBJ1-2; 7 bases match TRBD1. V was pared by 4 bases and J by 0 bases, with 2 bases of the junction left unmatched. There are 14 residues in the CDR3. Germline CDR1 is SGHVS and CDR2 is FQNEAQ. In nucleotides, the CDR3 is TGTGCCAGCAGCTCTCAGGGGGCTAACTATGGCTACACCTTC. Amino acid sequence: CASSSQGANYGYTF.

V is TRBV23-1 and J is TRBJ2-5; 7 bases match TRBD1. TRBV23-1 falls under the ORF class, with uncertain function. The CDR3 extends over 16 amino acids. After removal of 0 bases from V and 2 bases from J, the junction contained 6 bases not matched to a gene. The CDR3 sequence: CASSQSRGRRQETQYF. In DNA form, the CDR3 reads TGCGCCAGCAGTCAATCGAGGGGGCGAAGGCAAGAGACCCAGTACTTC.

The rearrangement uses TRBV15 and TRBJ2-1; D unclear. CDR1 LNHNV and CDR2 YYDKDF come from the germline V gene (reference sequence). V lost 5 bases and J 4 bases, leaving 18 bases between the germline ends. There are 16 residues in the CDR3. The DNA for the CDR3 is TGTGCCACCAGCCAAGAGAAGGGTTTCCGTTACAATGAGCAGTTCTTC. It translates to CATSQEKGFRYNEQFF.

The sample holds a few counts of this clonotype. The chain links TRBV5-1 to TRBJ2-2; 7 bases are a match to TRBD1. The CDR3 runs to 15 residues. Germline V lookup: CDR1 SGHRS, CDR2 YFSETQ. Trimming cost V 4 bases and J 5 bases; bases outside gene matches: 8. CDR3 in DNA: TGCGCCAGCAGCCCTAATCGACAGGGAACCGGGGAGCTGTTTTTT. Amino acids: CASSPNRQGTGELFF. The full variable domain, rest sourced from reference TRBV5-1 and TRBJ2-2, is KAGVTQTPRYLIKTRGQQVTLSCSPISGHRSVSWYQQTPGQGLQFLFEYFSETQRNKGNFPGRFSGRQFSNSRSEMNVSTLELGDSALYLCASSPNRQGTGELFFGEGSRLTVL.

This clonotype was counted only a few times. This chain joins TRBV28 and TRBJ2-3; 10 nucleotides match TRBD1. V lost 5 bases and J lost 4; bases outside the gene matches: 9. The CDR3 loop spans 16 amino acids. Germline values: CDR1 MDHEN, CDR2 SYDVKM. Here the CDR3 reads CASSVPGQGSADTQYF. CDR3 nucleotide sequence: TGTGCCAGCAGTGTCCCGGGACAGGGGTCAGCAGATACGCAGTATTTT.

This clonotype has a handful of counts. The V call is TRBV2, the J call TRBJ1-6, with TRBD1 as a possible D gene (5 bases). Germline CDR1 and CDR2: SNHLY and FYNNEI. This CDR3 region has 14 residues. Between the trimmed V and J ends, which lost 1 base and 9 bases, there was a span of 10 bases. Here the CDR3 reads CASSEDGGGSPLHF. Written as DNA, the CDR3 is TGTGCCAGCAGTGAAGACGGGGGTGGTTCACCCCTCCACTTT.

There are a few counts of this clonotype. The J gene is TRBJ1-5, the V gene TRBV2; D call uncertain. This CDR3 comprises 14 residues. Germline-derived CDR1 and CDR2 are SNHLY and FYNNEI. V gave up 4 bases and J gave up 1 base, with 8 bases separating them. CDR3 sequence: CASSVAGSNQPQHF. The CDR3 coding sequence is TGTGCCAGCAGTGTCGCAGGCAGCAATCAGCCCCAGCATTTT.

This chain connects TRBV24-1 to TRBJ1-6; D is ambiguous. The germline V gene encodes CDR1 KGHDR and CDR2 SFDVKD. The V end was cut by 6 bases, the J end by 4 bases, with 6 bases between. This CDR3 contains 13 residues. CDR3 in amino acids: CATSSAYNSPLHF. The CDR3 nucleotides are TGTGCCACCAGTTCGGCGTATAATTCACCCCTCCACTTT.

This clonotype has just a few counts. CDR3 in amino acids: CASSITGGNAVNEKLFF. The CDR3 region has the DNA TGTGCCAGCAGCATTACAGGGGGCAATGCTGTCAATGAAAAACTGTTTTTT. This chain connects TRBV11-2 to TRBJ1-4, with 9 nucleotides matching TRBD1. The CDR3 covers 17 residues. Germline V gene lookup returns CDR1 SGHAT and CDR2 FQNNGV. Unmatched junction bases numbered 12, after V lost 5 bases and J lost 5 bases.

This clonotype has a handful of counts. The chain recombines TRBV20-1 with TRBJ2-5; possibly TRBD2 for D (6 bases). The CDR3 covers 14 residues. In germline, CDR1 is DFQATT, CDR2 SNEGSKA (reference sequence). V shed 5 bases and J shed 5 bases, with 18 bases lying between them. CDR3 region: CSAEASGVGETQYF. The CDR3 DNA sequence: TGCAGTGCTGAAGCTTCGGGGGTGGGGGAGACCCAGTACTTC.

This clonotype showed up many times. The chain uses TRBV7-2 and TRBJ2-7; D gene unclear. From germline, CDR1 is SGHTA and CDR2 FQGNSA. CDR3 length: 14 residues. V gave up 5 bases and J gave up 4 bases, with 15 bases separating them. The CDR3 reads CASSLDSFTYEQYF. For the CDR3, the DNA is TGTGCCAGCAGCCTAGACTCCTTCACGTACGAGCAGTACTTC. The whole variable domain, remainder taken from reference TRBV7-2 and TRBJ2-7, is GAGVSQSPSNKVTEKGKDVELRCDPISGHTALYWYRQSLGQGLEFLIYFQGNSAPDKSGLPSDRFSAERTGGSVSTLTIQRTQQEDSAVYLCASSLDSFTYEQYFGPGTRLTVT.

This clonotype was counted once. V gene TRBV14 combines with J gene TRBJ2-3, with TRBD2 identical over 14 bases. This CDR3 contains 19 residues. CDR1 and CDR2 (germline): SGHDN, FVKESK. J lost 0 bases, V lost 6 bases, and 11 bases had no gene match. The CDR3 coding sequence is TGTGCCAGCAGACCTATGGGACTAGCGGGAGCACCCAGCACAGATACGCAGTATTTT. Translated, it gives CASRPMGLAGAPSTDTQYF.

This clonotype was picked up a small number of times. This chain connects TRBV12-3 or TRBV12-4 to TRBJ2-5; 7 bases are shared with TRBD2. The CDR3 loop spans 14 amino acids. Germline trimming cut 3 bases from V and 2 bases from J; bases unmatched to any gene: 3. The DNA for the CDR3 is TGTGCCAGCAGTTTTGGGACTATACAAGAGACCCAGTACTTC. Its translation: CASSFGTIQETQYF.

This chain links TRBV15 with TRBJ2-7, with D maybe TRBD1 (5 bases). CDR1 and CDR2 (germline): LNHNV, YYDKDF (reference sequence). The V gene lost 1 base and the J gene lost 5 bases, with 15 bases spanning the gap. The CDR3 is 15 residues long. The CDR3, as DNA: TGTGCCACCAGCAGAGTCCTTTCTCGACAGCACGAGCAGTACTTC. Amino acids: CATSRVLSRQHEQYF.

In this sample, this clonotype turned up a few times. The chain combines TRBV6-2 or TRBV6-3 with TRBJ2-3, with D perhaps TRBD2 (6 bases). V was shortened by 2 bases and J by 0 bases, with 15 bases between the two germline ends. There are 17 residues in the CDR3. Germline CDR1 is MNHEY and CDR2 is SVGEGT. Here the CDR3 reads CASSYPPRRESTDTQYF. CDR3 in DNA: TGTGCCAGCAGTTACCCCCCCAGGCGGGAAAGCACAGATACGCAGTATTTT.

DNA for the CDR3: TGTGCCAGCAGCTTAGATAACCCGAACACTGAAGCTTTCTTT. Translation gives CASSLDNPNTEAFF. The chain is built from TRBV7-9 and TRBJ1-1; D unresolved. This CDR3 has 14 amino acids. Trimming took off 1 base at V and 1 base at J, with 7 bases between the two ends. In germline, CDR1 is SEHNR, CDR2 FQNEAQ (reference sequence).

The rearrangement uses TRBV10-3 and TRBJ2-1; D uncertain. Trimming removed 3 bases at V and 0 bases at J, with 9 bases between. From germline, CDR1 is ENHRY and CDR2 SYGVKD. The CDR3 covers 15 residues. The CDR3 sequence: CAISDSVSSYNEQFF. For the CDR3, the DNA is TGTGCCATCAGTGATTCTGTAAGCTCCTACAATGAGCAGTTCTTC.

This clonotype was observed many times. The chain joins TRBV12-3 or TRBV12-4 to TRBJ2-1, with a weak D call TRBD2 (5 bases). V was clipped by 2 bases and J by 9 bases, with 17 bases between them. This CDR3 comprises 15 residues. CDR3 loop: CASSLSQAGVSEQFF. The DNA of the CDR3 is TGTGCCAGCAGTTTAAGCCAGGCGGGTGTGAGTGAGCAGTTCTTC.

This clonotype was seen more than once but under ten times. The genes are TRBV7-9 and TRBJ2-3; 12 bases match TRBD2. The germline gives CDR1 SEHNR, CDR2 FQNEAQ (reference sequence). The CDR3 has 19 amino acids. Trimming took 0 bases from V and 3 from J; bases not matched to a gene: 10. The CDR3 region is CASSLATASGRVTTDTQYF. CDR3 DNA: TGTGCCAGCAGCTTAGCGACGGCTAGCGGGAGGGTAACGACAGATACGCAGTATTTT. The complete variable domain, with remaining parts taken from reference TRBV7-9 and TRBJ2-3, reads DTGVSQNPRHKITKRGQNVTFRCDPISEHNRLYWYRQTLGQGPEFLTYFQNEAQLEKSRLLSDRFSAERPKGSFSTLEIQRTEQGDSAMYLCASSLATASGRVTTDTQYFGPGTRLTVL.

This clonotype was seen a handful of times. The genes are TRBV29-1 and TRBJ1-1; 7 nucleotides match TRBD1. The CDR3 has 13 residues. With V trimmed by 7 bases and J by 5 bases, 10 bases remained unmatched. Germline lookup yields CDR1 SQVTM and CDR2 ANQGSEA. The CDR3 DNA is TGCAGCGCCCGACAGGGAGGCCGAACTGAAGCTTTCTTT. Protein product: CSARQGGRTEAFF.